These 3 T cell receptor beta chains share one sample of origin, sequenced in a study of beta chain features in type 1 diabetes. Study-wide results and caveats: TCRB CDR3s were moderately but significantly shorter in Type 1 diabetes patients in all four CD4+ subsets.

The antigens these receptors bind are not known. Expressed TCRB transcripts were sequenced because the entire RNA isolate underwent reverse transcription. Some clones are missing from TCRdb's copy, which holds only in-frame ones; the method was immunoSEQ multiplex PCR. The table has roughly 180,000 clones, approximately 8.1% seen once. Sequencing used central memory CD4+ T cells from blood. Receptors originate from a young man with type 1 diabetes.

A few counts support this clone. V is TRBV28 and J is TRBJ2-7; 8 nucleotides line up with TRBD1. The CDR3 consists of 15 residues. In germline, CDR1 is MDHEN, CDR2 SYDVKM. The V segment lost 6 bases and the J segment 0 bases; nucleotides outside the gene matches: 7. CDR3 DNA sequence: TGTGCCAGCAGCAGTTGGACAGGGAGCTCCTACGAGCAGTACTTC. It is translated as CASSSWTGSSYEQYF.

This rearrangement joins TRBV7-2 to TRBJ2-7; 12 bases are shared with TRBD2. J was trimmed by 2 bases and V by 3 bases; bases with no gene match: 11. CDR3 length: 18 residues. Germline lookup yields CDR1 SGHTA and CDR2 FQGNSA. The CDR3 region is CASSFLSSGGDSAYEQYF. DNA for the CDR3: TGTGCCAGCAGCTTTTTGTCTAGCGGGGGGGATTCGGCCTACGAGCAGTACTTC.

This clone was seen more than once but under ten times. The chain recombines TRBV10-2 with TRBJ2-5; 7 bases line up with TRBD2. Trimming at V came to 5 bases and at J to 1 base, leaving 10 bases not matched to a gene. CDR1 is WSHSY and CDR2 is SAAADI in the germline V gene. This CDR3 comprises 16 residues. CDR3 nucleotide sequence: TGCGCCAGCAGTCCCGGATTGGGAGGGGCCCAAGAGACCCAGTACTTC. As protein: CASSPGLGGAQETQYF.